Listed below are T cell receptor beta chains from one sample, sequenced in a study of T cell changes during pregnancy in multiple sclerosis. The repertoire was sequenced with immunoSEQ multiplex PCR; TCRdb's copy has only in-frame clones and lacks some. The table records 48,000 or so clones, 88% of them present only once. Source: CD4+ T cells from peripheral blood mononuclear cells, taken in the second trimester of pregnancy. These TCRs come from a female donor with multiple sclerosis, enrolled in a pregnancy study. Each CDR3 is given with its conserved first and last residue. The D gene is left open where the match is weak. Clone size, where shown, is once, few, many, or a class for clones that have expanded.

CDR3: CASSVGGQGNTGELFF
DNA: TGTGCCAGCAGCGTAGGGGGTCAGGGGAACACCGGGGAGCTGTTTTTT
size: NA
V: TRBV9
J: TRBJ2-2
D: NA

CDR3: CAWSITAHYEQYF
DNA: TGTGCCTGGAGTATTACAGCCCACTACGAGCAGTACTTC
size: NA
V: TRBV30
J: TRBJ2-7
D: NA

CDR3: CASSRTSGTTDTQYF
DNA: TGTGCCAGCAGTAGGACTAGCGGAACCACAGATACGCAGTATTTT
size: NA
V: TRBV5-4
J: TRBJ2-3
D: TRBD2

CDR3: CASSLLGVGAEAFF
DNA: TGTGCCAGCAGCTTGCTCGGGGTGGGTGCTGAAGCTTTCTTT
size: once
V: TRBV5-8
J: TRBJ1-1
D: NA

CDR3: CASRSGQVRNYGYTF
DNA: TGTGCCAGCAGGTCGGGACAGGTGAGGAACTATGGCTACACCTTC
size: NA
V: TRBV6-1
J: TRBJ1-2
D: TRBD1

CDR3: CASSYGANQETQYF
DNA: TGTGCCAGCAGTTACGGGGCAAACCAAGAGACCCAGTACTTC
size: NA
V: TRBV6-5
J: TRBJ2-5
D: NA

CDR3: CASSETREADTQYF
DNA: TGTGCCAGCAGCGAAACTAGGGAGGCAGATACGCAGTATTTT
size: NA
V: TRBV5-4
J: TRBJ2-3
D: NA

CDR3: CASSHLDRGYGYTF
DNA: TGCGCCAGCAGCCATCTGGACAGGGGCTATGGCTACACCTTC
size: NA
V: TRBV4-1
J: TRBJ1-2
D: TRBD1

CDR3: CASSQGGSPYEQYF
DNA: TGCGCCAGCAGCCAAGGTGGCTCACCCTACGAGCAGTACTTC
size: NA
V: TRBV4-1
J: TRBJ2-7
D: NA

CDR3: CASSPRAGGPNQPQHF
DNA: TGTGCCAGTAGTCCTCGGGCAGGGGGTCCCAATCAGCCCCAGCATTTT
size: NA
V: TRBV19
J: TRBJ1-5
D: TRBD1

CDR3: CASSLEARADGYTF
DNA: TGTGCCAGCAGCTTAGAGGCCAGGGCTGATGGCTACACCTTC
size: once
V: TRBV7-2
J: TRBJ1-2
D: NA

CDR3: CAGLAGSTDTQYF
DNA: TGTGCCGGCCTAGCGGGGAGCACAGATACGCAGTATTTT
size: once
V: TRBV2
J: TRBJ2-3
D: TRBD2

CDR3: CASSPGRGQAGQPQHF
DNA: TGTGCCAGCTCACCAGGGAGGGGACAGGCCGGTCAGCCCCAGCATTTT
size: once
V: TRBV18
J: TRBJ1-5
D: TRBD1

CDR3: CSAAGRNF
DNA: TGCAGTGCTGCAGGGCGGAACTTC
size: NA
V: TRBV20-1
J: TRBJ2-4
D: NA

CDR3: CASSPRGTGFSEKLFF
DNA: TGCGCCAGCAGCCCCCGAGGGACAGGGTTTAGCGAAAAACTGTTTTTT
size: NA
V: TRBV10-1
J: TRBJ1-4
D: TRBD1

CDR3: CASSLTSGRWETQYF
DNA: TGTGCCAGCTCACTGACTAGCGGGAGGTGGGAGACCCAGTACTTC
size: once
V: TRBV18
J: TRBJ2-5
D: TRBD2

CDR3: CASSPGQGRSYEQYF
DNA: TGTGCCAGCAGTCCGGGACAGGGGAGGTCCTACGAGCAGTACTTC
size: once
V: TRBV27
J: TRBJ2-7
D: TRBD1

CDR3: CASSLEGSFYEQYF
DNA: TGTGCCAGCAGTTTGGAGGGTAGTTTCTACGAGCAGTACTTC
size: NA
V: TRBV27
J: TRBJ2-7
D: NA

CDR3: CASSKLSRFTYEQYF
DNA: TGTGCCAGCAGCAAACTAAGCCGTTTTACCTACGAGCAGTACTTC
size: NA
V: TRBV21-1
J: TRBJ2-7
D: NA

CDR3: CASRLSGGTPQHF
DNA: TGTGCCAGTAGGCTAAGCGGAGGTACGCCCCAGCATTTT
size: few
V: TRBV19
J: TRBJ1-5
D: NA

CDR3: CASKVALNTDTQYF
DNA: TGTGCCAGCAAGGTAGCGCTAAACACAGATACGCAGTATTTT
size: NA
V: TRBV2
J: TRBJ2-3
D: NA

CDR3: CASSPRGGFTDTQYF
DNA: TGTGCCAGTAGTCCTCGGGGGGGATTCACAGATACGCAGTATTTT
size: NA
V: TRBV19
J: TRBJ2-3
D: TRBD2

CDR3: CASSEETSGIRNEQFF
DNA: TGTGCCAGCAGTGAGGAGACTAGCGGGATAAGGAATGAGCAGTTCTTC
size: once
V: TRBV2
J: TRBJ2-1
D: TRBD2

CDR3: CASSQSRGVYEQYF
DNA: TGCGCCAGCAGCCAATCCCGGGGTGTCTACGAGCAGTACTTC
size: NA
V: TRBV5-1
J: TRBJ2-7
D: NA

CDR3: CASSVTTGDEQYF
DNA: TGTGCCAGCAGTGTAACCACAGGTGACGAGCAGTACTTC
size: NA
V: TRBV6-5
J: TRBJ2-7
D: NA

CDR3: CASSLAGGDTGELFF
DNA: TGCGCCAGCAGCTTGGCGGGAGGGGACACCGGGGAGCTGTTTTTT
size: NA
V: TRBV5-1
J: TRBJ2-2
D: TRBD2

CDR3: CASSVAGDTSSCTF
DNA: TGTGCCAGCAGCGTAGCGGGGGACACATCAAGTTGCACCTTC
size: NA
V: TRBV7-9
J: TRBJ1-2
D: NA